The present TCR beta chain was sequenced within a study of OX40 agonist ivuxolimab in advanced cancers. With respect to the entire study: Ivuxolimab was an agonistic, fully human IgG2 monoclonal antibody directed against OX40 (CD134), a costimulatory receptor. Of the approximately 50 dose-escalation patients, hepatocellular carcinoma was present in about 20, melanoma in approximately 15, renal cell carcinoma in 9 and head and neck cancer in 9. Intravenous ivuxolimab was administered to patients every 2 weeks at six dose levels: 0.01, 0.1, 0.3, 1.5, 3 and 10 mg/kg. The monotherapy dose-escalation portion (N of about 50 patients) of the phase I ivuxolimab trial is reported in the paper. Peripheral TCRbeta sequencing was intended to test whether TCR sequence diversity was altered and clonal T-cell expansion was caused by ivuxolimab. In the dose-escalation cohort, more than 80% of patients were male, and the mean age was 60 years with a range of roughly 20 to 80. Prior anti-PD-1, anti-PD-L1 or anti-CTLA-4 therapy was permitted, and about two fifths of dose-escalation patients had received checkpoint inhibitors. Partial responses were achieved by three dose-escalation patients, of whom one had hepatocellular carcinoma and two had cutaneous melanoma. Overall study results and their limits: In the 0.1-3.0 mg/kg groups, partial responders had among the lowest normalized peripheral clonal expansion, particularly in CD8+ T cells. At doses of 0.1 to 3.0 mg/kg, clonal expansion of both CD4+ and CD8+ blood T cells was observed from baseline to week 6. After ivuxolimab, CD8+ T cells had more expanded clones than CD4+ T cells on average. Antigen specificity was not determined for the clonally expanded peripheral T cells. Low levels of normalized T-cell clonal expansion were also shown by some nonresponding patients.

In regard to this clone: Its antigen is currently not known. Nothing much larger sits one base from this clone, and base qualities are not available.

Trimming at the junction amounts to 3 bases on V and 5 bases on J, and the germline ends lie 8 bases apart. CDR1 and CDR2, per the germline V gene (reference sequence), are DFQATT and SNEGSKA. Counted from cysteine to phenylalanine, this CDR3 has 11 amino acids. The only DNA kept is the CDR3, 33 bases in frame from the first base. Patients with a history of autoimmune disease or receiving systemic immunosuppression were excluded from the trial. Peripheral blood for TCR sequencing was drawn from every dose cohort at baseline, at cycle 4 day 1 and at cycle 7 day 1. Samples were obtained from an open-label, multicenter, first-in-human phase I dose-escalation trial of ivuxolimab. Adults with locally advanced or metastatic melanoma, renal cell, hepatocellular, or head and neck squamous cell carcinoma were enrolled in the trial. Before TCR sequencing, CD4+ T cells and CD8+ T cells were sorted from peripheral blood as separate populations.

Genomic DNA was isolated from the sorted cells so that the TCRbeta CDR3 region could be sequenced. The immunoSEQ Assay was used to sequence the TCRbeta CDR3 regions. Entries here come from immuneACCESS through TCRdb and include only in-frame sequences with V and J called. Some clones fail to appear in such tables; in the studies checked, an unresolved V gene covers under half of the shortfall, and the cause of the remainder is unknown. Present in this sample are approximately 13,000 clones, about three quarters of which were seen just once. The top ten clones comprise roughly 36% of the sample. Recombination connected TRBV20-1 to TRBJ2-7; the D call could be TRBD1 or TRBD2, with each sharing 5 bases. This TCR was recovered from an adult with an advanced solid tumor such as melanoma, head and neck, liver or kidney cancer. The sample here was CD4+ or CD8+ T cells sorted from blood, taken in a trial of the OX40 agonist ivuxolimab. The sequence in DNA is TGCAGTGCTAGTTTGGGGGACGAGCAGTACTTC. Its protein is CSASLGDEQYF.